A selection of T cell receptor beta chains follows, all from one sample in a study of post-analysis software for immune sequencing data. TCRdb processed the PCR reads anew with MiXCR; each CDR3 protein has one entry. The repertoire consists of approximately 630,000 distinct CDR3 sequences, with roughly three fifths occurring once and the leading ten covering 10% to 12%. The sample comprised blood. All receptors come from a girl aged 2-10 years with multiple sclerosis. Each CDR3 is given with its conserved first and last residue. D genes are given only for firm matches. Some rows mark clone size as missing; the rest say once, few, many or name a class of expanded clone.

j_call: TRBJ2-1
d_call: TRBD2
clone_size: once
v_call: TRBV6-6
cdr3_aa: CASSYSGRANEQFF
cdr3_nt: TGTGCCAGCAGTTACAGCGGGAGGGCCAATGAGCAGTTCTTC

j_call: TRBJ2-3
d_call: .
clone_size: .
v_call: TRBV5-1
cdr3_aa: CASRVRGALTDTQYF
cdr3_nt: TGCGCCAGCAGGGTGAGGGGGGCCCTCACAGATACGCAGTATTTT

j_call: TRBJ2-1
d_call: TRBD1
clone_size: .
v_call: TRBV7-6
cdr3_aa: CASSLSGQGIDEQFF
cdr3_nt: TGTGCCAGCAGCTTAAGTGGACAGGGGATCGATGAGCAGTTCTTC

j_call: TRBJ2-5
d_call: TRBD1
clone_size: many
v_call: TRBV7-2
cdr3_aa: CASSLDRGRETQYF
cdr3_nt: TGTGCCAGCAGCTTGGACAGGGGAAGAGAGACCCAGTACTTC

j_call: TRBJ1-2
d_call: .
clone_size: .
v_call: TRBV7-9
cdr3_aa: CASSIQDYGYTF
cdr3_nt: TGTGCCAGCAGCATACAGGACTATGGCTACACCTTC

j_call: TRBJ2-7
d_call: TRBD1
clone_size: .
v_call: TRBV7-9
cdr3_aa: CASSTYSGTDFYEQYF
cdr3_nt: TGTGCCAGCAGCACTTATTCCGGGACAGATTTTTACGAGCAGTACTTC

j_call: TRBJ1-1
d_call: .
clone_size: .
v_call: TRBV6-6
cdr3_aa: CASSRPLPRSEAFF
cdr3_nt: TGTGCCAGCAGCCGACCACTTCCGAGGTCCGAAGCTTTCTTT

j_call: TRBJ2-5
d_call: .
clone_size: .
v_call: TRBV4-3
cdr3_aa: CASSQGLAGPETQYF
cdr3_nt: TGCGCCAGCAGCCAGGGGTTGGCGGGACCAGAGACCCAGTACTTC

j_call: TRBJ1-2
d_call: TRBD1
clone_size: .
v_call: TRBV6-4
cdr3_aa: CATSDRGVGGYTF
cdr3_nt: TGTGCCACATCAGACAGGGGGGTTGGTGGCTACACCTTC

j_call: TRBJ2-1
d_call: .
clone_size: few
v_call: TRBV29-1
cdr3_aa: CSAQRRISNEQFF
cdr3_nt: TGCAGCGCCCAGCGTCGCATTTCTAATGAGCAGTTCTTC

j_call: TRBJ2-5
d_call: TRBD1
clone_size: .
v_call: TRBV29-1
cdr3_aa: CSAQGLETQYF
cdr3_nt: TGCAGCGCACAGGGGTTAGAGACCCAGTACTTC

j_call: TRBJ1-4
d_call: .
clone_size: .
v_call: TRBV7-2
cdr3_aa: CASSLGVELFF
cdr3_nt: TGTGCCAGCAGCTTAGGGGTAGAACTGTTTTTT

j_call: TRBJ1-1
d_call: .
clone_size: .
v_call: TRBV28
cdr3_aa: CATQVFTDSARKNTEAFF
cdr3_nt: TGTGCCACCCAAGTATTTACGGACAGTGCTCGGAAGAACACTGAAGCTTTCTTT

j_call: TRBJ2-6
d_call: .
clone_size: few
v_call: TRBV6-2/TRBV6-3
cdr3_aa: CASSARHHSGANVLTF
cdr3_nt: TGTGCCAGCAGTGCCAGACACCACTCTGGGGCCAACGTCCTGACTTTC

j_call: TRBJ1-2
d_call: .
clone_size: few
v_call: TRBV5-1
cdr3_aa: CASSLMAFSHGYTF
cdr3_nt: TGCGCCAGCAGCTTGATGGCGTTTTCCCATGGCTACACCTTC

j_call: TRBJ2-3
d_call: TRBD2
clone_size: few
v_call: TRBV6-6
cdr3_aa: CASSYSAGVVDTQYF
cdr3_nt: TGTGCCAGCAGTTACAGTGCGGGGGTGGTAGATACGCAGTATTTT

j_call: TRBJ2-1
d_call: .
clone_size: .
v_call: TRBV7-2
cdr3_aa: CASSYLSNEQFF
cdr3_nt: TGTGCCAGCAGCTATTTAAGCAATGAGCAGTTCTTC

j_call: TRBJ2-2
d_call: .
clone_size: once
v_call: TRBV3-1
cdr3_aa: CASSLMNQGGTGELFF
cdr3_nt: TGTGCCAGCAGCCTGATGAACCAGGGGGGTACCGGGGAGCTGTTTTTT